This T cell receptor beta chain was sequenced during a study of T cell repertoires in cytomegalovirus infection. TCRdb reanalysed the reads using MiXCR and keeps one entry per CDR3 protein. The repertoire holds over 300,000 distinct CDR3 sequences, approximately 9.5% seen once, with 3.5% to 4.5% in the top ten. Per the germline V gene, CDR1 is MNHNS and CDR2 is SASEGT. This CDR3 is 13 amino acids long. Worth noting for this clonotype: This may be a read error, as it is one base from a much larger clone.

Input material: PBMCs. The TCR originated in a human donor in good health (CMV status not recorded). Some clones in this sample may be carry-over from other donors' samples. The chain carries TRBV6-1 and TRBJ2-3; D unclear. The CDR3 DNA is TGTGCCGGCAGTAAGTGGGTAAAGGATACGCAGTATTTT. Translation gives CAGSKWVKDTQYF.